Detailed here is one T cell receptor (beta chain). Its antigen is not known. When the RNA was reverse transcribed, random hexamers were used with an input of about 0.5 to 1 ug. Amplification of TCR beta CDR3 used immunoSEQ multiplex PCR across 54 Vbeta and 13 Jbeta. TCRdb recomputed calls from the immunoSEQ multiplex PCR reads with MiXCR, one row per CDR3 protein. In the table there are roughly 150,000 distinct CDR3 sequences, around 94% of which are singletons. This entry comes from a study of CD8 T cells in Susac syndrome. The CDR3 is 16 amino acids. Trimming removed 3 bases from V and 0 bases from J; junction bases left unmatched: 3. Points from the study as a whole: The study recognized that the number of individuals in its TCR sequencing and HLA analysis was relatively small.

Sequencing of TCR beta was performed on blood CD8+ and CD4+ T cells. Patients with stable or active relapsing-remitting disease, all of them treatment-naive, made up the multiple sclerosis controls. The source of this sequence is a human donor with multiple sclerosis. What was sequenced was CD4+ T cells from PBMCs. This chain connects TRBV12-3 or TRBV12-4 to TRBJ1-2; 11 positions agree with TRBD1. The CDR3 loop is CASSLWTGGANYGYTF. The DNA for the CDR3 is TGTGCCAGCAGTTTGTGGACAGGGGGCGCTAACTATGGCTACACCTTC.